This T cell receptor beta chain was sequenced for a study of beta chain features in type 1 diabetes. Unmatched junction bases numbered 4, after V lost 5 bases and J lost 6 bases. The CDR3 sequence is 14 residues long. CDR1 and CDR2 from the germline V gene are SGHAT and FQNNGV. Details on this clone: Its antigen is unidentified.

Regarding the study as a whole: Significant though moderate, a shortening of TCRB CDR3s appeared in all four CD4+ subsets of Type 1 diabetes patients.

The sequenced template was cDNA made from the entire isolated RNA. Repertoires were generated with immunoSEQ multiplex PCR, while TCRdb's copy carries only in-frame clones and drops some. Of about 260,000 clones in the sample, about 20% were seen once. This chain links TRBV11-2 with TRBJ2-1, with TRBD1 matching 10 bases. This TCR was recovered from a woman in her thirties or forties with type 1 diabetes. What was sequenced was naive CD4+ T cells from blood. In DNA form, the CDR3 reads TGTGCCAGCAGCCGGACAGGGGGAGGCAATGAGCAGTTCTTC. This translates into CASSRTGGGNEQFF.